This TCR beta chain stems from a study of CD8+ T cells in alopecia areata. This clone was detected many times. The CDR3 runs 13 residues. V was cut by 9 bases and J by 4 bases, with 15 bases left in between. Germline V gives CDR1 SNHLY, CDR2 FYNNEI. Extraction and reverse transcription of RNA yielded cDNA as the sequencing template. Some clones are missing from TCRdb's copy, which holds only in-frame ones; the method was immunoSEQ multiplex PCR. The sample carries around 300,000 clones, 60% recorded once. Treatment meaning: oral pan-JAK inhibitor, 5-10 mg twice daily. This receptor was taken from a human donor with alopecia areata. V and J are TRBV2 and TRBJ1-2, with no clear D. Sequences were derived from CD4+ T cells sorted from blood, sampled at roughly week 53, from a patient treated with tofacitinib. The CDR3 is CASSDAAGYGYTF. CDR3 DNA sequence: TGTGCCAGTTCGGACGCCGCAGGCTATGGCTACACCTTC.